This T cell receptor (beta chain) was identified in a study of T cell responses to AZD1222 COVID-19 vaccine (dated by TCRdb to about 2021). Turning to the overall study: AZD1222 recipients given second doses at about 4 weeks or at about 12 weeks were pooled, since spike-specific TCR depth and breadth were not found to differ between the two schedules. TCR sequencing covered approximately 230 trial participants: 200 to 210 given two doses of AZD1222 and about 26 given two doses of MenACWY control vaccine. Trial participants were enrolled into age subgroups of 18-55, 56-69 and 70-plus years, which contained around 140, 26 and 57 TCR-sequenced participants, respectively. What the work shows at the level of the full study, not this receptor alone: Vaccine-associated CD4 TCRs spanned the whole spike protein, with dominant responses in regions 160-218 and 743-854. Most participants were white British and females outnumbered males, and the authors suggested that clonal diversity may have been underestimated. Conclusions about previously exposed vaccinees were limited because only six AZD1222 recipients were SARS-CoV-2 seropositive at baseline. Because no day 14 peak-response samples were available, the repertoires could be characterized only after the peak T cell response. After two AZD1222 doses, spike-specific TCR breadth and depth were significantly higher than at day 0 and than in MenACWY recipients. In the small 56-69-year group, the increase in depth fell short of significance, most likely because of low power. Reportedly, close to half of the unique spike-specific TCRs recognized epitopes lying outside the regions that are mutated in the B.1.351 and B.1.1.7 variants.

The CDR3 regions of human TCRbeta chains were analyzed by immunosequencing. The published analysis was carried out like this. TCRs in the repertoires were matched against a reference library of SARS-CoV-2-specific TCRs that had been generated with the MIRA antigen-specificity platform. Breadth was defined as the fraction of unique TCRs that were SARS-CoV-2-associated, and depth was defined as the fraction of total T cells that were SARS-CoV-2-associated. Using the MIRA data, each spike-specific TCR was mapped to the spike region that the TCR reacts to and placed in a CD4 or CD8 class. Log10-transformed breadth and depth values were compared by one-way ANOVA with Sidak's multiple comparisons tests. What TCRdb holds here is the immuneACCESS table cut down to in-frame rearrangements. Part of the clones is not present; checked against another copy, under half of the missing clones reflect an unresolved V gene, and the others are unexplained. V and J calls plus clone size are reproduced from that table; the DNA served to infer D and trimming. Present in this sample are some 130,000 clones, approximately 85% of which were seen just once. The ten top clones hold 7.6% of the sample.

This clone has only one observation. The clone's antigen remains unknown. Base qualities are not at hand, and no much larger clone is one base apart. This sample's time point label indicates: baseline before first vaccination. The vaccinee samples were drawn from two UK trials, COV001 and COV002, one of which was a single-blind randomized controlled phase 2/3 trial testing AZD1222 (ChAdOx1 nCoV-19) in healthy adults. Trial participant PBMC samples were collected at day 0 and day 28 after the second dose for TCRbeta chain sequencing. V loses 7 bases, J loses 7 bases, and the germline ends lie 20 bases apart. The germline V gene (reference sequence) sets CDR1 to LGHDT and CDR2 to YNNKEL. The CDR3 spans 16 residues, from the cysteine through the phenylalanine. The entry retains the CDR3 DNA only, 48 bases that are in frame from base 1.

Sequences were derived from peripheral blood, sampled on day 0 of AZD1222 vaccination. This clonotype was sampled from an adult in good health. The receptor chain draws on TRBV3-1 (or the pseudogene TRBV3-2) and TRBJ1-6, with a weak D call of TRBD1 (6 bases match). The base sequence is TGTGCCAGCAATATGGACAGCCATTTGGTGAATTCACCCCTCCACTTT. This sequence encodes CASNMDSHLVNSPLHF.